Here is one T cell receptor (beta chain) with its context. Its antigen is currently unknown. The sample belongs to a study of cytomegalovirus exposure and HLA in healthy donors. V gave up 1 base and J gave up 4 bases, with 4 bases separating them. This CDR3 has 12 amino acids. Germline CDR1 reads MDHEN; CDR2 reads SYDVKM. Study conclusions and caveats: Earlier results showed most TCR beta V segments being productive about 90% or about 30% of the time. Accurate HLA-A and HLA-B prediction from TCR beta sequences was reported for most subjects. Analysis was carried out at a later point, and it linked a missense DCLRE1C variant to TCR beta V- and J-gene trimming.

The study ran its PCR with 60 Vbeta and 13 Jbeta primers. The method was immunoSEQ multiplex PCR; TCRdb's version includes in-frame clones alone and lacks a portion of them. This table holds around 67,000 clones, around 61% found once. Input material: PBMCs. The sequence derives from a woman in her forties or fifties in good health and CMV-seronegative. V and J are TRBV28 and TRBJ2-5; D uncertain. The CDR3 DNA sequence: TGTGCCAGCAGTTTATACGGAGAGACCCAGTACTTC. Its translation is CASSLYGETQYF.